A single sample gave rise to the 2 T cell receptor beta chains below, sequenced in a study of T cells in Graves' hyperthyroidism and ophthalmopathy. RNA transcripts provided the source from which TCR beta CDR3 regions were amplified. The TCR CDR3 was amplified in a first-round RT-PCR using the HTBI primer set. TCRdb analysed the multiplex PCR reads with MiXCR anew, one entry per CDR3 protein. Here the sample spans fewer than 550,000 distinct CDR3 sequences, about 15% being singletons. The sequencing input was blood. Receptor source: a woman under 30 with Graves' hyperthyroidism.

The table lists this clonotype with a few counts. The chain carries TRBV10-3 and TRBJ2-7; possible D gene TRBD2, 5 bases. The V and J ends lost 2 bases and 3 bases respectively, with 17 bases between them. Germline CDR1 is ENHRY and CDR2 is SYGVKD. The CDR3 runs to 16 residues. CDR3 bases: TGTGCCATCAGTGAGCCCCCGGGAAGGCCAGACTACGAGCAGTACTTC. Residues: CAISEPPGRPDYEQYF.

Of note for this clonotype: Mismatch with germline at one junction end may stem from a read error. The chain employs TRBV5-5 and TRBJ1-5, with TRBD1 matching 9 bases. CDR1 is SGHKS and CDR2 is YYEKEE in the germline V gene (reference sequence). CDR3 size: 17 residues. CDR3 in amino acids: CASSQDRDRESYGPQHF. Here the CDR3 DNA reads TGCGCCAGCAGCCAAGACCGGGACAGGGAATCGTACGGGCCCCAGCATTTT.